The rows below give T cell receptor beta chains drawn from one sample of a study of blood T cell repertoires in COVID-19. The data were produced by immunoSEQ multiplex PCR, yet TCRdb's version contains in-frame clones alone and is incomplete. The sample lists approximately 200,000 clones, about 81% occurring once. The source material was peripheral blood. These receptor sequences come from a woman of 80 years or more with COVID-19, enrolled during active disease. Both conserved end residues are part of each CDR3.

TRBV6-6	TRBJ2-3	CASSWGQGGDTQYF
TRBV7-6	TRBJ2-2	CASSLEWAWAGELFF
TRBV7-3	TRBJ1-2	CASGRPPGQGGYGYTF
TRBV2	TRBJ2-5	CASSVVQQETQYF
TRBV19	TRBJ1-1	CASSMVNTGLGTEAFF
TRBV2	TRBJ2-3	CASSSQTDTQYF
TRBV3-1/TRBV3-2	TRBJ1-2	CASSQDPTIYGYTF
TRBV19	TRBJ2-1	CASRNTGTGEQFF
TRBV5-1	TRBJ2-3	CASSWTSASTDTQYF
TRBV11-3	TRBJ2-2	CASSGDRAGGELFF
TRBV24-1	TRBJ1-5	CATSDGQYSNQPQHF
TRBV10-3	TRBJ1-1	CAISEEWTGKRRVNTEAFF
TRBV5-6	TRBJ1-4	CASSPTGIEKLFF
TRBV9	TRBJ2-3	CASSVAEGLAPADTQYF
TRBV5-8	TRBJ2-7	CASSFLGQGSEQYF
TRBV19	TRBJ1-3	CASSRGGGSGNTIYF
TRBV7-9	TRBJ2-7	CASSYSGNYEQYF
TRBV5-4	TRBJ2-1	CASSPRIAGEEQFF
TRBV5-1	TRBJ1-2	CASSLEPGGGYTF
TRBV25-1	TRBJ1-4	CASSEYRGTNEKLFF
TRBV7-9	TRBJ1-2	CASSLQAYGYTF
TRBV10-3	TRBJ1-4	CAISLTATNEKLFF
TRBV7-8	TRBJ2-2	CASSRRWRGGPTGELFF
TRBV10-1	TRBJ2-6	CASILKLGRVYPGANVLTF
TRBV3-1/TRBV3-2	TRBJ2-3	CASSQGTSGGPRITQYF
TRBV5-1	TRBJ2-2	CASSLNQGTGELFF